What follows are 2 T cell receptor beta chains derived from one specimen sequenced in a study of shared clonotypes between healthy human individuals. Sequencing used immunoSEQ multiplex PCR; TCRdb keeps in-frame clones, though not all of them. The repertoire includes about 450,000 clones, roughly 77% of them detected once, and less than 15% sits in the top ten. The sample comprised PBMCs. These TCRs come from a woman in her forties in good health. Some clones in this sample may be carry-over from other donors' samples.

The V gene is TRBV27, the J gene TRBJ2-7, with 7 bases that match TRBD2. Losses at the gene ends were 3 bases for V and 6 bases for J; bases not matched to a gene: 8. Germline CDR1 and CDR2: MNHEY and SMNVEV (reference sequence). The CDR3 totals 14 residues. DNA of the CDR3: TGTGCCAGCAGTTTGAGGCGGGAGTCTGGCGAGCAGTACTTC. It specifies CASSLRRESGEQYF.

This clone was seen a few times. The rearrangement joins TRBV7-3 to TRBJ2-1; D gene ambiguous. In germline, CDR1 is SGHTA, CDR2 FQGTGA. This CDR3 comprises 15 residues. V was cut by 2 bases and J by 8 bases, with 16 bases left in between. The chain's CDR3 is CASSLASGSGDEQFF. The DNA of the CDR3 is TGTGCCAGCAGCTTAGCCTCAGGATCGGGCGATGAGCAGTTCTTC. The full variable domain, with the rest looked up from reference TRBV7-3 and TRBJ2-1, is GAGVSQTPSNKVTEKGKYVELRCDPISGHTALYWYRQSLGQGPEFLIYFQGTGAADDSGLPNDRFFAVRPEGSVSTLKIQRTERGDSAVYLCASSLASGSGDEQFFGPGTRLTVL.